The text below deals with one TCR beta chain. The record originates from a study of blood T cell repertoires in COVID-19. V lost 4 bases, J lost 8 bases, and 17 bases lay in between. Germline-derived CDR1 and CDR2 are SQVTM and ANQGSEA. This CDR3 is 13 amino acids long. Assay used: immunoSEQ multiplex PCR; TCRdb lists only in-frame clones, some missing. Among under 300,000 clones, roughly nine tenths were seen once, and the ten largest hold roughly 12%. The gene calls are TRBV29-1 and TRBJ1-2; D unresolved. The TCR sequence derives from a woman aged 30 to 39 with COVID-19, enrolled during active disease. The sample taken for sequencing was peripheral blood. The CDR3 loop reads CSVAFEGSSGYTF. CDR3 nucleotides: TGCAGCGTTGCTTTTGAGGGATCAAGCGGCTACACCTTC. The full variable domain, completed using reference TRBV29-1 and TRBJ1-2, is SAVISQKPSRDICQRGTSLTIQCQVDSQVTMMFWYRQQPGQSLTLIATANQGSEATYESGFVIDKFPISRPNLTFSTLTVSNMSPEDSSIYLCSVAFEGSSGYTFGSGTRLTVV.